The 10 T cell receptor beta chains below all came from one sample that was sequenced in a study of blood T cell repertoires in COVID-19. Produced via immunoSEQ multiplex PCR; TCRdb's table is partial and in-frame only. Among 65,000 to 90,000 clones listed, around 88% were seen once. The sequenced material came from peripheral blood. The receptors originated from a man aged 50 or older with active COVID-19.

Only one count was recorded for this clone. This chain joins TRBV9 and TRBJ2-1; 9 nucleotides match TRBD1. This CDR3 is built from 16 residues. Per the germline V gene, CDR1 is SGDLS and CDR2 is YYNGEE. V lost 0 bases to trimming and J lost 5 bases; unmatched junction nucleotides: 6. CDR3 loop: CASSVGGTGKNNEQFF. CDR3 in DNA: TGTGCCAGCAGCGTAGGTGGGACAGGGAAAAACAATGAGCAGTTCTTC.

J is TRBJ1-5 and V is TRBV6-6; D gene unclear. Trimming stripped 5 bases from V and 2 bases from J, with 22 bases between. Germline CDR1 is MNHNY and CDR2 is SVGAGI (reference sequence). This CDR3 spans 18 amino acids. The DNA for the CDR3 is TGTGCCAGCAGTCCATTGGGAGGAGGAGGACTAGGCAATCAGCCCCAGCATTTT. This codes for CASSPLGGGGLGNQPQHF.

The gene calls are TRBV9 and TRBJ2-3; 9 bases align to TRBD2. CDR3 length: 15 amino acids. V lost 2 bases, J lost 3 bases, and 4 bases stayed unmatched. CDR1 is SGDLS, CDR2 YYNGEE, per germline. The CDR3 loop is CASSVSGGITDTQYF. CDR3 sequence (DNA): TGTGCCAGCAGCGTTAGCGGGGGAATTACAGATACGCAGTATTTT.

The chain combines TRBV6-5 with TRBJ1-2; 10 nucleotides align to TRBD1. Per germline, CDR1 MNHEY and CDR2 SVGAGI. Losses at the gene ends were 7 bases for V and 6 bases for J; bases not matched to a gene: 8. This CDR3 has 14 residues. The DNA of the CDR3 is TGTGCCAGCATCTTGGGACAGGGGAGACATGGCTACACCTTC. The encoded protein is CASILGQGRHGYTF.

The chain joins TRBV7-2 to TRBJ1-2; D remains ambiguous. Germline lookup yields CDR1 SGHTA and CDR2 FQGNSA. CDR3 size: 14 residues. V was trimmed by 2 bases and J by 0 bases, leaving 7 bases between them. CDR3 sequence: CASSLFAANYGYTF. In DNA, the CDR3 is TGTGCCAGCAGCTTATTTGCAGCTAACTATGGCTACACCTTC.

CDR3 residues: CASSLGPGGTEAFF. In DNA, the CDR3 is TGCGCCAGCAGCTTGGGTCCGGGGGGGACTGAAGCTTTCTTT. V and J are TRBV5-1 and TRBJ1-1, with D maybe TRBD1 (5 bases). Germline values: CDR1 SGHRS, CDR2 YFSETQ. The CDR3 has 14 residues. V lost 0 bases and J lost 5, with 11 bases in between.

This chain joins TRBV7-2 and TRBJ2-1, with 8 positions matching TRBD2. The length of the CDR3 is 15 residues. Germline lookup yields CDR1 SGHTA and CDR2 FQGNSA. J lost 6 bases, V lost 5 bases, and 9 bases had no gene match. CDR3 DNA: TGTGCCAGCAGCCGGGCCGCAAGCGGGAGCAATGAGCAGTTCTTC. It is translated as CASSRAASGSNEQFF. The full variable domain, in which reference TRBV7-2 and TRBJ2-1 provide the parts outside the CDR3, is GAGVSQSPSNKVTEKGKDVELRCDPISGHTALYWYRQSLGQGLEFLIYFQGNSAPDKSGLPSDRFSAERTGGSVSTLTIQRTQQEDSAVYLCASSRAASGSNEQFFGPGTRLTVL.

The rearrangement joins TRBV3-1 (or the pseudogene TRBV3-2) to TRBJ1-6, with 8 bases identical to TRBD1. The CDR3 is made up of 16 amino acids. CDR1 and CDR2 (germline): LGHDT, YNNKEL (reference sequence). Trimming removed 4 bases from V and 1 base from J; junction bases left unmatched: 3. CDR3 sequence (DNA): TGTGCCAGCAGCCGCCGGACAGGGTCCTATAATTCACCCCTCCACTTT. This codes for CASSRRTGSYNSPLHF.

V usage is TRBV30 and J usage is TRBJ1-3; 7 nucleotides align to TRBD1. The J segment lost 11 bases and the V segment lost 1 base, leaving 14 bases of the junction unmatched. This CDR3 comprises 15 residues. Germline values: CDR1 GTSNPN, CDR2 SVGIG (reference sequence). The CDR3 spells CAWSAYDRVRLPIYF. Here the CDR3 DNA reads TGTGCCTGGAGTGCCTATGACAGGGTCAGGCTCCCCATATATTTT.

This clone was observed once. The V gene is TRBV6-5, the J gene TRBJ2-7; possibly TRBD2 for D (5 bases). V gave up 6 bases and J gave up 3 bases, with 15 bases separating them. Germline CDR1 is MNHEY and CDR2 is SVGAGI. The CDR3 runs 14 residues. CDR3 nucleotides: TGTGCCAGCAGGCTTAGCGCCCCCGACTACGAGCAGTACTTC. As protein: CASRLSAPDYEQYF.